The source of this T cell receptor beta chain is a study of T-cell memory formation after mild COVID-19. Study at large: For the most part, TCR clusters were specific to one donor. Overall study findings and caveats: Later expanders leaned CD4+, whereas clones that contracted between day 15 and 85 were balanced CD4/CD8.

TCRdb used MiXCR to reprocess the 5' RACE reads, holding one entry per CDR3 protein. The top ten clones hold about 22% of a sample with 400,000 to 500,000 distinct CDR3 sequences, more than 15% of them seen once. In this sample, this clonotype turned up a few times. Its antigen is not known. The CDR3 has 15 residues. The germline V and J ends were trimmed by 2 bases and 3 bases, with 14 bases remaining between them. Germline V gives CDR1 SGHDT, CDR2 YYEEEE. The clonotype comes from a man in his late teens or twenties who had mild COVID-19 (a few samples of this study predate the infection). Cell type and time point are not known. The sequenced sample was PBMCs or a T cell subset sorted from them (not recorded which). The chain uses TRBV5-6 and TRBJ2-5; the D gene is possibly TRBD1 (6 bases). The CDR3 coding sequence is TGTGCCAGCAGCTTACTTGGGGGCAGCAAAGAGACCCAGTACTTC. The encoded protein is CASSLLGGSKETQYF.